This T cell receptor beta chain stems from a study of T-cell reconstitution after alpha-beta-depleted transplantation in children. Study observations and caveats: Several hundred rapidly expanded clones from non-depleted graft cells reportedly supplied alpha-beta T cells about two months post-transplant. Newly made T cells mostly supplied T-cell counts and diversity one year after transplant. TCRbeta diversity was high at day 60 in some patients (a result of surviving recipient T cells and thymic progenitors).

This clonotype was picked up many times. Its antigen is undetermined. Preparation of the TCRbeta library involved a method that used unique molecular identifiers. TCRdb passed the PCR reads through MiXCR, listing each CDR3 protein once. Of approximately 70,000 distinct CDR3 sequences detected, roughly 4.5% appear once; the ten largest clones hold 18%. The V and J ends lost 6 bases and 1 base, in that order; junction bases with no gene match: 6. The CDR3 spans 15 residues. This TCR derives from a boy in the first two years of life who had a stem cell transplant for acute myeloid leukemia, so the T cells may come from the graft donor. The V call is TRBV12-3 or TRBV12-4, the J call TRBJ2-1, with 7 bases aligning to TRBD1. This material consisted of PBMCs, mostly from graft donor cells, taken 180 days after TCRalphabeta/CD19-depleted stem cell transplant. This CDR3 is CASRPPTGSYNEQFF. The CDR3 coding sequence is TGTGCCAGCAGACCTCCGACAGGGTCCTACAATGAGCAGTTCTTC.